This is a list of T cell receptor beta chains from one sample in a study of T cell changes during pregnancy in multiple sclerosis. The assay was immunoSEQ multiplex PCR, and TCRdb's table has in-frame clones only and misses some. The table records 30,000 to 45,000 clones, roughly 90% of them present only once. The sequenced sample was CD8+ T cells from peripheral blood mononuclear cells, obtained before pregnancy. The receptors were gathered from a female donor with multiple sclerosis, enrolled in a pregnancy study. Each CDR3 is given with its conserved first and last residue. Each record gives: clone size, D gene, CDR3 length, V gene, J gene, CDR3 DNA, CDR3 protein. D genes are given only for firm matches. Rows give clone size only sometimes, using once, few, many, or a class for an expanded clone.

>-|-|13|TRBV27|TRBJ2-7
TGTGCCTCAAGGGAGTCTGGGGTCTACGAGCAGTACTTC
CASRESGVYEQYF
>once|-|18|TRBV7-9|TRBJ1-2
TGTGCCAGCAGCGGACGGGATAGGGGGATTTGGGGAGACTATGGCTACACCTTC
CASSGRDRGIWGDYGYTF
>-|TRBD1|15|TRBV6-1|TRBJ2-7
TGTGCCAGCAGTGAAGGGGGGACAGGGGGACACGAGCAGTACTTC
CASSEGGTGGHEQYF
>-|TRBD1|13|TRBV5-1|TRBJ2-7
TGCGCCAGCAGCTGGGGACAGGGTTACGAGCAGTACTTC
CASSWGQGYEQYF
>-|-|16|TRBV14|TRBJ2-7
TGTGCCAGCAGCCAAGATAGGTTCGACAGACTCTACGAGCAGTACTTC
CASSQDRFDRLYEQYF
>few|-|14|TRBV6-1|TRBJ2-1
TGTGCCAGCAGGATCGGCGTACAGATCAATGAGCAGTTCTTC
CASRIGVQINEQFF
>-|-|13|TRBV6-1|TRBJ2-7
TGTGCCAGCAGCGTAGGGCCCGGGAACGAGCAGTACTTC
CASSVGPGNEQYF
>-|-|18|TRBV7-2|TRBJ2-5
TGTGCCAGCAGCTTAGGGATTCGGGCTAGCTGGTACCAAGAGACCCAGTACTTC
CASSLGIRASWYQETQYF
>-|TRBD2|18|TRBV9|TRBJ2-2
TGTGCCAGCAGCCCGTACTGGGGCGGGAGCACCCGGACCGGGGAGCTGTTTTTT
CASSPYWGGSTRTGELFF
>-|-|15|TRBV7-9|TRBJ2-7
TGTGCCAGCAGCCGTAGAGACCGAACTATCTACGAGCAGTACTTC
CASSRRDRTIYEQYF
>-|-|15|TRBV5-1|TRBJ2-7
TGCGCCAGCAGCCCGGAGTTGGCCGCCTCCTACGAGCAGTACTTC
CASSPELAASYEQYF
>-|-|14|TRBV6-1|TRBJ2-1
TGTGCCAGCAGTCTCAAGGACAGCTACAATGAGCAGTTCTTC
CASSLKDSYNEQFF
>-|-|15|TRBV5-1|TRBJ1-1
TGCGCCAGCAGCTGGGGGGAGGGGACTAACACTGAAGCTTTCTTT
CASSWGEGTNTEAFF
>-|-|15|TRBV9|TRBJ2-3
TGTGCCAGCAGCGTAGCGGGAGTGGGCCCAGATACGCAGTATTTT
CASSVAGVGPDTQYF
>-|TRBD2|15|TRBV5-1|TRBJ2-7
TGCGCCAGCAGCTTGGGACTAGCGGGGGGTTACGAGCAGTACTTC
CASSLGLAGGYEQYF
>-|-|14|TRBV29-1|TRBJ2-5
TGCAGCGTTGAAGGGCCGGGGATAAAAGAGACCCAGTACTTC
CSVEGPGIKETQYF
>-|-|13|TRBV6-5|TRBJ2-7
TGTGCCAGCAGTTCCGGACAGAACTACGAGCAGTACTTC
CASSSGQNYEQYF
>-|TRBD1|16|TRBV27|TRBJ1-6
TGTGCCAGCAGTTCCCACAGGGACAGTTATAATTCACCCCTCCACTTT
CASSSHRDSYNSPLHF
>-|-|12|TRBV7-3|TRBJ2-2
TGTGCCAGCAGCCCGACTACCGGGGAGCTGTTTTTT
CASSPTTGELFF
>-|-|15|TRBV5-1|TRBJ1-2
TGCGCCAGCAGCGACGGCCTCGTCGGGAACTATGGCTACACCTTC
CASSDGLVGNYGYTF
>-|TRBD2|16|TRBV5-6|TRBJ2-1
TGTGCCAGCAGCGCACTTGGACTAGCGGGAGACGGTGAGCAGTTCTTC
CASSALGLAGDGEQFF